The present T cell receptor (beta chain) was sequenced within a study of T-cell memory formation after mild COVID-19. The study's findings and limits: That cross-reactive memory joined was suggested by some responding clones appearing in pre-infection memory. Chiefly within CM and EM were the contracting CD4+ clones; CD8+ ones were within EMRA.

TCRdb processed the 5' RACE reads anew with MiXCR; each CDR3 protein has one entry. The repertoire holds about 360,000 distinct CDR3 sequences, with approximately 14% as singletons. J was trimmed by 8 bases and V by 6 bases; bases with no gene match: 4. The CDR3 covers 13 residues. Germline V gives CDR1 ENHRY, CDR2 SYGVKD. Notes on this clonotype: Its antigen is undetermined.

The V call is TRBV10-3, the J call TRBJ1-6, with 7 nucleotides matching TRBD1. The sequence came from a man younger than 35 who had mild COVID-19 (a few samples of this study predate the infection). Cell type and time point are not known. The sample comprised PBMCs or a T cell subset sorted from them (not recorded which). The CDR3 here is CAISDRVDSPLHF. For the CDR3, the DNA is TGTGCCATCAGCGACAGGGTTGATTCACCCCTCCACTTT.